Below are 6 T cell receptor beta chains sequenced from a single sample in a study of Ad26.COV2.S vaccination and SARS-CoV-2 variants. Treatment: around 19 received Ad26.COV2.S at low or high dose, single or two shots; about five received placebo; per-sample allocation not given. Day 63 after the first injection of vaccine or placebo was the sampling time. Using immunoSEQ multiplex PCR, the repertoire was profiled, and TCRdb retains in-frame clones only, with some absent. Here the sample spans roughly 350,000 clones, 86% being singletons. Sequences were derived from peripheral blood, sampled in a trial of Ad26.COV2.S vaccine versus placebo. All receptors come from a person aged 18 to 65 who received the Ad26.COV2.S COVID-19 vaccine or a placebo.

This chain links TRBV28 with TRBJ2-5, with D maybe TRBD2 (6 bases). Trimming left V 4 bases short and J 7 bases short, with 16 bases between. The CDR3 totals 14 residues. The germline V gene has CDR1 MDHEN and CDR2 SYDVKM. Here the CDR3 reads CASSSSAGKPTQYF. In nucleotides, the CDR3 is TGTGCCAGCAGTTCCTCTGCGGGGAAACCGACCCAGTACTTC.

V gene TRBV7-6 combines with J gene TRBJ2-1; D not resolved. CDR3 length: 11 residues. V lost 7 bases to trimming and J lost 8 bases, with 9 bases between them. Germline loops: CDR1 SGHVS, CDR2 FNYEAQ. The CDR3 reads CASNSWDEQFF. CDR3 sequence (DNA): TGTGCCAGCAACTCGTGGGATGAGCAGTTCTTC.

J is TRBJ2-1 and V is TRBV14; a weak D match, TRBD1 (5 bases). The CDR3 runs 14 residues. V gave up 4 bases and J gave up 0 bases, with 7 bases separating them. CDR1 is SGHDN and CDR2 is FVKESK in the germline V gene. This CDR3 reads CASSLTDSYNEQFF. The CDR3 DNA sequence: TGTGCCAGCAGCCTGACAGACTCCTACAATGAGCAGTTCTTC.

The CDR3 coding sequence is TGTGCCAGCAGCGTAGCAGTATCCGCCTACGAGCAGTACTTC. Residues: CASSVAVSAYEQYF. The chain employs TRBV9 and TRBJ2-7; D remains ambiguous. V was pared by 0 bases and J by 2 bases, with 9 bases between. The CDR3 covers 14 residues. The germline CDR1 and CDR2 sequences are SGDLS and YYNGEE.

The V and J genes are TRBV11-2 and TRBJ1-1; D is undetermined. Trimming took 4 bases from V and 1 from J, leaving 10 bases between them. The CDR3 loop spans 14 amino acids. Germline values: CDR1 SGHAT, CDR2 FQNNGV. The CDR3 loop reads CASSSSGGNTEAFF. The CDR3 DNA reads TGTGCCAGCAGCTCCTCTGGCGGGAACACTGAAGCTTTCTTT.

This CDR3 reads CASSQDLGGGYSNQPQHF. For the CDR3, the DNA is TGCGCCAGCAGCCAAGATCTAGGAGGGGGTTATAGCAATCAGCCCCAGCATTTT. This sequence joins TRBV4-3 and TRBJ1-5, with a tentative D call TRBD1 (6 bases). V was pared by 0 bases and J by 0 bases, with 15 bases between. Germline CDR1 reads LGHNA; CDR2 reads YSLEER. The CDR3 loop spans 18 amino acids.